This T cell receptor beta chain was captured in a study of T cell responses to AZD1222 COVID-19 vaccine. Broader study findings: White British donors predominated, females outnumbered males, and clonal diversity was possibly underestimated. Just a handful of AZD1222 recipients were seropositive at baseline.

Second-dose intervals of approximately 4 or approximately 12 weeks were pooled. The table came from immunoSEQ multiplex PCR; TCRdb's copy has only in-frame clones and leaves some out. Altogether 110,000 to 150,000 clones are present, around nine tenths being singletons, with the ten largest covering around 3%. Details on this clone: Antigen unknown.

The starting material was peripheral blood, obtained 28 days after the second AZD1222 dose. The source is an adult who received the AZD1222 COVID-19 vaccine.

DNA for the CDR3: TGTGCCAGCAGTTACAGGGAGGATTCACCCCTCCACTTT. As protein: CASSYREDSPLHF. This chain joins TRBV6-5 and TRBJ1-6; D gene uncertain. Trimming pared 2 bases from V and 8 bases from J, leaving 7 bases between. Looked up from germline, CDR1 is MNHEY and CDR2 is SVGAGI. This CDR3 is built from 13 residues.